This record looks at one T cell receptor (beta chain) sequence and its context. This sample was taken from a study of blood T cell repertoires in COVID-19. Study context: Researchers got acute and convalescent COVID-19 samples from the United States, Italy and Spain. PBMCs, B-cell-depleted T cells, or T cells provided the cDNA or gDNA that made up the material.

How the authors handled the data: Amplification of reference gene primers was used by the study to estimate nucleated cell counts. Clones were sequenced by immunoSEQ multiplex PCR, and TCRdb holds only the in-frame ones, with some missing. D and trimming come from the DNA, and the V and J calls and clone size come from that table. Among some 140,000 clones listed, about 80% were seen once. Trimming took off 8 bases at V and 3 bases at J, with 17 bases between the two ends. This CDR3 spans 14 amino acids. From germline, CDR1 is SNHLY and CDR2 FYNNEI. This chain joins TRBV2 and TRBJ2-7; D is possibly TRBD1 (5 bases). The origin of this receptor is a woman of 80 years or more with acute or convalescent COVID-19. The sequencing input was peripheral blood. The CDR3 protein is CASSRAPSFYEQYF. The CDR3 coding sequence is TGTGCCAGCTCCAGGGCCCCGAGTTTCTACGAGCAGTACTTC.